This T cell receptor beta chain was captured by sequencing in a study of control samples from healthy donors and cancer patients. V was clipped by 0 bases and J by 2 bases; unmatched bases: 5. This CDR3 is built from 16 residues. CDR1 and CDR2 from the germline V gene are SGHRS and YFSETQ. The assay was immunoSEQ multiplex PCR, and TCRdb's table has in-frame clones only and misses some. This sample has 130,000 or so clones, with roughly 89% found just once. This TCR was sampled from a man between 50 and 59 years old with head and neck cancer. This rearrangement joins TRBV5-1 to TRBJ2-1, with 7 bases matching TRBD2. The specimen was PBMCs. CDR3 region: CASSLGAGEPYNEQFF. The DNA of the CDR3 is TGCGCCAGCAGCTTGGGGGCGGGGGAGCCCTACAATGAGCAGTTCTTC.